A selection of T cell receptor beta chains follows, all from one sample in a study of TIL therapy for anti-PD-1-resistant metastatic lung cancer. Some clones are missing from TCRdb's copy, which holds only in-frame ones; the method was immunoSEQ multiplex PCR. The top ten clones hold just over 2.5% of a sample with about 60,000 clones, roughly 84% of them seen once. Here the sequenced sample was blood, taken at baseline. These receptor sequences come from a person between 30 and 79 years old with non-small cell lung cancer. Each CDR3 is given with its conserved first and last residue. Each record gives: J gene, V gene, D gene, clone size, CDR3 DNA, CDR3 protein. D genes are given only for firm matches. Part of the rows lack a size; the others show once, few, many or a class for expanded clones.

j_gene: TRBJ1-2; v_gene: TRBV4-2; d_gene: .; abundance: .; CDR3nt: TGTGCCAGCAGCCATACCGGGGTGACATCTCACGATGGCTACACCTTC; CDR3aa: CASSHTGVTSHDGYTF
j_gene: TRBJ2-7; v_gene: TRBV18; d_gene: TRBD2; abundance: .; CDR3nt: TGTGCCAGCGGGCCGACTAGCGGGAGCTACGAGCAGTACTTC; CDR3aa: CASGPTSGSYEQYF
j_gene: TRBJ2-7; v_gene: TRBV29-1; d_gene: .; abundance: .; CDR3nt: TGCAGCGTTGAAGATAGAGGCAGGGGAACGCCCGAGCAGTACTTC; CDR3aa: CSVEDRGRGTPEQYF
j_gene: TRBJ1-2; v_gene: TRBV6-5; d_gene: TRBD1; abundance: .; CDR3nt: TGTGCCAGCAGACCCACAGGGGTGGGTGGCTACACCTTC; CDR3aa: CASRPTGVGGYTF
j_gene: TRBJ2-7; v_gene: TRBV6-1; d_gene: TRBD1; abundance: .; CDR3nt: TGTGCCAGCAGTGAACTGGGACAGAGCTCCTACGAGCAGTACTTC; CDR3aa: CASSELGQSSYEQYF
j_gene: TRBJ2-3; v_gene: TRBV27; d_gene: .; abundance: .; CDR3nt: TGTGCCAGCAGTTTAAGGGACAGCACAGATACGCAGTATTTT; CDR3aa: CASSLRDSTDTQYF
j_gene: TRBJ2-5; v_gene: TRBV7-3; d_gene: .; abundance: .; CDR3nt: TGTGCCAGCAGCTTGCGAGGGGGGGGTGGCGAGACCCAGTACTTC; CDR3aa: CASSLRGGGGETQYF
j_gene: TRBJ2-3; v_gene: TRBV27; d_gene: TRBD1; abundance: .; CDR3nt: TGTGCCAGCAGTTTAAGGTCGAGGGGGCTATTGACAGATACGCAGTATTTT; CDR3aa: CASSLRSRGLLTDTQYF
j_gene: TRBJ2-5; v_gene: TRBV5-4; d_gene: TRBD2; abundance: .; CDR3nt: TGTGCCAGCAGCTTCTTTGAGCGGGATCAGACCCAGTACTTC; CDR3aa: CASSFFERDQTQYF
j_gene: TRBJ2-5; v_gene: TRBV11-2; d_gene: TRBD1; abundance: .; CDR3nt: TGTGCCAGCAGCCCACAGGGGTGGGAGACCCAGTACTTC; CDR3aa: CASSPQGWETQYF
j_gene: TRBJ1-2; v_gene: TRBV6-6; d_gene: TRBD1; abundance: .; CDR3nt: TGTGCCAGCAGTCATGGGTCCCGGGACAGGGGGCCGTCGTATGGCTACACCTTC; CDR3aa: CASSHGSRDRGPSYGYTF
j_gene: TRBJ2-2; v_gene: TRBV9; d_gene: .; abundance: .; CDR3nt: TGTGCCAGCAGCGTAGGAGGGGGTACCGGGGAGCTGTTTTTT; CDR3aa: CASSVGGGTGELFF
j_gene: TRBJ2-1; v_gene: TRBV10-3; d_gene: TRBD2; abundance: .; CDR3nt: TGTGCCACCACGCCGGGACTAGCCAACAATGAGCAGTTCTTC; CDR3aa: CATTPGLANNEQFF
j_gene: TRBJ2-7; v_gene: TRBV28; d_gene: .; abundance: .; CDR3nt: TGTGCCAGCAGTCGCGATCTTCGCGAGCAGTACTTC; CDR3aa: CASSRDLREQYF
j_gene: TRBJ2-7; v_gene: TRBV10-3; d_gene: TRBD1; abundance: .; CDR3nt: TGTGCCATCAGTGAGTCTGGGACAGGGATCCACGAGCAGTACTTC; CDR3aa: CAISESGTGIHEQYF
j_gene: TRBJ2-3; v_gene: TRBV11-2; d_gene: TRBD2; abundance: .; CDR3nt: TGTGCCAGCAGCCAGGGGCGGGGGACTAGCGGCACAGATACGCAGTATTTT; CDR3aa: CASSQGRGTSGTDTQYF
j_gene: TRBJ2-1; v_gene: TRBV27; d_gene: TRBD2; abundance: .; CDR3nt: TGTGCCAGCAGCCGCGGGACTAGCGGGCTCAATGAGCAGTTCTTC; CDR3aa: CASSRGTSGLNEQFF
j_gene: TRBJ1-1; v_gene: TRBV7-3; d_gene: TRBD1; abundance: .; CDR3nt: TGTGCCAGCAGCGCCACGACAGGGGCTGAAGCTTTCTTT; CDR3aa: CASSATTGAEAFF
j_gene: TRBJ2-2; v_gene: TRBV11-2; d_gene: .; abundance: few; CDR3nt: TGTGCCAGCAGCCCAGGGTGGGGATCCCCTCAACACACCGGGGAGCTGTTTTTT; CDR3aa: CASSPGWGSPQHTGELFF
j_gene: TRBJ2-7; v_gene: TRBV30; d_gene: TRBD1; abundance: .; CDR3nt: TGTGCCTCGATCCGGGACAGACCCTACGAGCAGTACTTC; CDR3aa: CASIRDRPYEQYF
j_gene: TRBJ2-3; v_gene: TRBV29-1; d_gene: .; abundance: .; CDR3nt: TGCAGCGTTTTCCTAGGCACAGATACGCAGTATTTT; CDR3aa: CSVFLGTDTQYF
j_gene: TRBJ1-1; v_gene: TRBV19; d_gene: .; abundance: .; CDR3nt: TGTGCCAGTAGCTATGACAGACTGACGAATAGAGAAGCTTTCTTT; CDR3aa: CASSYDRLTNREAFF
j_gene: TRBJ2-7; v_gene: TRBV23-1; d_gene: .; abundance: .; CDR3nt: TGCGCCAGTACAAGTCCCCAGGGGAGCTCCTACGAGCAGTACTTC; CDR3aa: CASTSPQGSSYEQYF
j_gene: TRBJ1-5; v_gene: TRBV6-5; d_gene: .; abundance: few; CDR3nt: TGTGCCAGCAGTTTACAGAATTTCAATCAGCCCCAGCATTTT; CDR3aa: CASSLQNFNQPQHF
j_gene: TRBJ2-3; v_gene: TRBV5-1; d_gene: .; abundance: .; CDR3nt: TGCGCCAGCAGCTCGGCCGTGGCCACAGATACGCAGTATTTT; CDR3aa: CASSSAVATDTQYF
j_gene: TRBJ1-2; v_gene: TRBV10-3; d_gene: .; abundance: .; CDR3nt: TGTGCCATCAGTGAGGGGGCGGCGAACTATGGCTACACCTTC; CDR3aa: CAISEGAANYGYTF
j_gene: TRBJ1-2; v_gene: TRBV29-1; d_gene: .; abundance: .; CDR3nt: TGCAGCGTTGAGCAGATAGGTGATTATGGCTACACCTTC; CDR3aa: CSVEQIGDYGYTF
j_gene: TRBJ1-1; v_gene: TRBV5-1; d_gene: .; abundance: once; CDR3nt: TGCGCCAGCAGCTTGGCCGCCGCGAACACTGAAGCTTTCTTT; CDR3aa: CASSLAAANTEAFF
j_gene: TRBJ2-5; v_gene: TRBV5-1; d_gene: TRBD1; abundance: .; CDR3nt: TGCGCCAGCAGCTTGGGGACAGGGGGCGCAGAGACCCAGTACTTC; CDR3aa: CASSLGTGGAETQYF
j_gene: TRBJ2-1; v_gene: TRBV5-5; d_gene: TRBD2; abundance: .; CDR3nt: TGTGCCAGCAGCTTGTCCCTAGCGGGGGTCAATGAGCAGTTCTTC; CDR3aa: CASSLSLAGVNEQFF
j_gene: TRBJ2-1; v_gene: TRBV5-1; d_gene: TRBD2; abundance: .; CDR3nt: TGCGCCAGCAGCCCCCAATCCGCGGGGGGCTACAATGAGCAGTTCTTC; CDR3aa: CASSPQSAGGYNEQFF
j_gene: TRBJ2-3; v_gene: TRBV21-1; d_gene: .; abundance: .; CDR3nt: TGTGCCAGCAGCAACCCGGATACGCAGTATTTT; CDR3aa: CASSNPDTQYF
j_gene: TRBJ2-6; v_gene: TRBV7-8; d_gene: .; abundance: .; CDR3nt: TGTGCCAGCAGCCAAGACTCTGGGGCCAACGTCCTGACTTTC; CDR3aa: CASSQDSGANVLTF
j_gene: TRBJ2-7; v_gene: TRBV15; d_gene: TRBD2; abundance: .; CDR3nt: TGTGCCACCAGCAAACCGGCTAGCGGCTCCTACGAGCAGTACTTC; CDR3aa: CATSKPASGSYEQYF
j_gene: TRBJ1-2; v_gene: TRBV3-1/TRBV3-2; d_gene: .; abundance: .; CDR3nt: TGTGCCAGCAGCCAATCCCTGGCCACCTCTTATGGCTACACCTTC; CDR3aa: CASSQSLATSYGYTF
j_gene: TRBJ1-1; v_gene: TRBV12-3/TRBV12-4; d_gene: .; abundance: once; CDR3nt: TGTGCCAGCAGTTTTACAGGCCCCACTGAAGCTTTCTTT; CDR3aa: CASSFTGPTEAFF
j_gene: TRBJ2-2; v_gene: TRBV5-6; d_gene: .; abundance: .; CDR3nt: TGTGCCAGCAGCTCAAGGTCGGGACTTCCGAGCAACACCGGGGAGCTGTTTTTT; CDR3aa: CASSSRSGLPSNTGELFF
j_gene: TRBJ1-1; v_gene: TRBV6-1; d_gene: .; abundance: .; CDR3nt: TGTGCCAGCAGTGAAGCTACGAGGGCGCGTGAAGCTTTCTTT; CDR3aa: CASSEATRAREAFF
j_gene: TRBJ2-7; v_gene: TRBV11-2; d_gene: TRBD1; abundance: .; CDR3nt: TGTGCCAGCAGCTCCTGGGACAGGGGGGCTTCCTACGAGCAGTACTTC; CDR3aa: CASSSWDRGASYEQYF
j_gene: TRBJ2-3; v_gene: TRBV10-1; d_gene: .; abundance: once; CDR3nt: TGCGCCAGCACAGGTGGAGGCACAGATACGCAGTATTTT; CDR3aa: CASTGGGTDTQYF
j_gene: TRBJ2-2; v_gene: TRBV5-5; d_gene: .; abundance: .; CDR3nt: TGTGCCAGCAGCTTGGAGTTAGGGGGGGTTAAGGCCGGGGAGCTGTTTTTT; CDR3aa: CASSLELGGVKAGELFF
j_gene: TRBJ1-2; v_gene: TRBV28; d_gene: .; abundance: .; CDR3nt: TGTGCCAGCAGTTTATTCGACGGAGCCTATGGCTACACCTTC; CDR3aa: CASSLFDGAYGYTF
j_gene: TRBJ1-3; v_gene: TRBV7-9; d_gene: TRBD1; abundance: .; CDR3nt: TGTGCCAGCAGCCGAGGGACAGGGGAGACAAACACCATATATTTT; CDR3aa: CASSRGTGETNTIYF
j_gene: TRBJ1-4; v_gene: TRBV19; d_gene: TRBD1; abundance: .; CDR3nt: TGTGCCAGTAGTATCGGACAGGGAGCTGAAAAACTGTTTTTT; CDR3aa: CASSIGQGAEKLFF
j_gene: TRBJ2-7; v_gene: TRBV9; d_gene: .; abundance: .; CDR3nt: TGTGCCAGCAGCGTAAGCGTAAGCTCCTACGAGCAGTACTTC; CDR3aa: CASSVSVSSYEQYF
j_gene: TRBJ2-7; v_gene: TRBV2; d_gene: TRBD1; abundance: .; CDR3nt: TGTGCCAGCATACGACAGGGGTCGGGTGTGCAGTACTTC; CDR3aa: CASIRQGSGVQYF
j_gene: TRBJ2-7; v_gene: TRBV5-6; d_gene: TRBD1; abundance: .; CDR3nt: TGTGCCAGCAGCTTGGCGGGACAGGGATACGAGCAGTACTTC; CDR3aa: CASSLAGQGYEQYF
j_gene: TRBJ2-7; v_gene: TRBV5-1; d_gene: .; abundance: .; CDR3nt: TGCGCCAGCAGCTTTTCGACATCCTACGAGCAGTACTTC; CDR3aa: CASSFSTSYEQYF
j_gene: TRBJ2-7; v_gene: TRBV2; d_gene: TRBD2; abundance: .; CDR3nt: TGTGCCAGCAGTGAACGGTCTAGCGGACCTTACGAGCAGTACTTC; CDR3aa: CASSERSSGPYEQYF
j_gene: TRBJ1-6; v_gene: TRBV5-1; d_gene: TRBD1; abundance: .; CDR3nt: TGCGCCAGCAGCCCTGGGGACAGCTCTAATTCACCCCTCCACTTT; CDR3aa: CASSPGDSSNSPLHF
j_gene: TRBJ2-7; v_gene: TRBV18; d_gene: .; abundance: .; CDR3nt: TGTGCCAGCTCACCACCCGCCAGGGCCACTCAGTACTTC; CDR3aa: CASSPPARATQYF
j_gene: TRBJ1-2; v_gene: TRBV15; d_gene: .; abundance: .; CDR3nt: TGTGCCACCAGCAGCGCAACGGGGGTTTTAAGCTATGGCTACACCTTC; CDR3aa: CATSSATGVLSYGYTF